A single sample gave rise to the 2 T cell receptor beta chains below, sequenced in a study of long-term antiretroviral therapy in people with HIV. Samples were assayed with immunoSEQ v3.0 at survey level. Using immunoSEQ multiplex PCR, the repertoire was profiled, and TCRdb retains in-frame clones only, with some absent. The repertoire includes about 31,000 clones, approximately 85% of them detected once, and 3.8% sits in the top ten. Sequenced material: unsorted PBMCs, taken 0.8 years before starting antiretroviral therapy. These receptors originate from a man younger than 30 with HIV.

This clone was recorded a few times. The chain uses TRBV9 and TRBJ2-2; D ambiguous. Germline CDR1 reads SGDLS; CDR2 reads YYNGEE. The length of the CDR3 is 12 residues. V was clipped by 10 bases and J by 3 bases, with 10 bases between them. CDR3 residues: CASSRDTGELFF. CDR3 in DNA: TGTGCCTCCTCTAGGGACACCGGGGAGCTGTTTTTT.

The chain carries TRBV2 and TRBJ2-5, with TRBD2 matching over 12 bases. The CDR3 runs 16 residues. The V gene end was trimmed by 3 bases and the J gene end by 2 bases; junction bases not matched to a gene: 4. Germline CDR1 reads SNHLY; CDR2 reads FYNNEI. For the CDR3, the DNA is TGTGCCAGCAGTGACTATGGACTAGCGGGGCAAGAGACCCAGTACTTC. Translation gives CASSDYGLAGQETQYF.